The 8 T cell receptor beta chains given below trace back to one sample, sequenced in a study of blood T cell repertoires in COVID-19. Here immunoSEQ multiplex PCR was the method, and the copy in TCRdb shows in-frame clones only, minus some. This table holds roughly 130,000 clones, 70% to 90% found once. Source material: peripheral blood. The receptors here all came from an older woman with acute or convalescent COVID-19.

This clone was found a few times. The chain recombines TRBV6-6 with TRBJ2-1; D gene uncertain. Germline CDR1 MNHNY, CDR2 SVGAGI (reference sequence). This CDR3 comprises 11 residues. V lost 7 bases to trimming and J lost 7 bases, with 8 bases between them. DNA of the CDR3: TGTGCCAGCAATATAGAGAATGAGCAGTTCTTC. Protein: CASNIENEQFF.

The chain joins TRBV30 to TRBJ1-6; D unresolved. The germline V gene has CDR1 GTSNPN and CDR2 SVGIG (reference sequence). The V gene lost 5 bases and the J gene lost 8 bases, with 13 bases spanning the gap. The CDR3 totals 13 residues. CDR3 sequence: CAWSGWRDSPLHF. The CDR3 coding sequence is TGTGCCTGGTCCGGATGGAGGGATTCACCCCTCCACTTT.

V gene TRBV6-2 or TRBV6-3 combines with J gene TRBJ2-7, with 7 bases aligning to TRBD2. CDR1 is MNHEY, CDR2 SVGEGT, per germline. The trim removed 5 bases at V and 7 bases at J, leaving 8 bases unmatched. CDR3 length: 13 amino acids. CDR3 sequence: CASSRAGIGEQYV. The CDR3 region has the DNA TGTGCCAGCAGTCGAGCGGGAATTGGGGAGCAGTACGTC.

V and J are TRBV3-1 (or the pseudogene TRBV3-2) and TRBJ1-2; the match to TRBD1 covers 8 bases. CDR1 LGHDT and CDR2 YNNKEL come from the germline V gene (reference sequence). The V and J ends lost 4 bases and 8 bases, in that order; junction bases with no gene match: 6. CDR3 size: 13 residues. For the CDR3, the DNA is TGTGCCAGCAGCCTAACAGGGGGTGCAGGCTACACCTTC. Its protein is CASSLTGGAGYTF.

This clone has a single count. This chain joins TRBV11-3 and TRBJ2-3; 9 nucleotides align to TRBD1. The CDR3 covers 16 residues. Germline lookup yields CDR1 SGHNT and CDR2 YENEEA. Trimming at V came to 1 base and at J to 3 bases, leaving 5 bases not matched to a gene. Written as DNA, the CDR3 is TGTGCCAGCAGCTTAGGGACAGGGGAAGCGACAGATACGCAGTATTTT. Protein: CASSLGTGEATDTQYF.

The V gene is TRBV25-1, the J gene TRBJ2-1, with TRBD2 identical over 10 bases. CDR1 MGHDK and CDR2 SYGVNS come from the germline V gene. J lost 1 base, V lost 1 base, and 4 bases had no gene match. There are 17 residues in the CDR3. CDR3 in DNA: TGTGCCAGCAGTGAATTGAGGACTAGCGGTTCCTACAATGAGCAGTTCTTC. Translation: CASSELRTSGSYNEQFF.

This sequence joins TRBV5-4 and TRBJ2-7, with TRBD2 identical over 11 bases. Per the germline V gene, CDR1 is SGHNT and CDR2 is YYREEE (reference sequence). With V trimmed by 3 bases and J by 3 bases, 14 bases remained unmatched. The CDR3 is made up of 18 amino acids. The DNA for the CDR3 is TGTGCCAGCAGCTCCCAGGGAGGGACTAGCGGATCCTACTACGAGCAGTACTTC. Protein sequence: CASSSQGGTSGSYYEQYF.

This chain joins TRBV27 and TRBJ1-2; TRBD1 agrees at 7 bases. Losses at the gene ends were 0 bases for V and 8 bases for J; bases not matched to a gene: 6. The length of the CDR3 is 14 residues. Germline CDR1 MNHEY, CDR2 SMNVEV (reference sequence). The CDR3 DNA sequence: TGTGCCAGCAGTTTATCTCAGGGGGTGGGGGGCTACACCTTC. This encodes CASSLSQGVGGYTF.